One and the same sample provided the 25 T cell receptor beta chains below, sequenced in a study of blood T cell repertoires in COVID-19. Profiled with immunoSEQ multiplex PCR; TCRdb holds only in-frame clones, not every one. The table lists about 70,000 clones, approximately 86% of them singletons. The specimen was peripheral blood. The receptors stem from a man aged 70-80 years with active COVID-19.

The J gene is TRBJ1-4, the V gene TRBV7-6, with a weak D call TRBD1 (5 bases). The CDR3 is made up of 14 amino acids. The V end was cut by 1 base, the J end by 7 bases, with 10 bases between. CDR1 and CDR2 from the germline V gene are SGHVS and FNYEAQ. The CDR3 here is CASSLGTPSEKLFF. The CDR3 DNA reads TGTGCCAGCAGCTTAGGGACACCGTCTGAAAAACTGTTTTTT.

The J gene is TRBJ2-5, the V gene TRBV9; 9 nucleotides match TRBD1. The V segment lost 3 bases and the J segment 5 bases; nucleotides outside the gene matches: 5. The CDR3 length is 14 residues. The germline V gene encodes CDR1 SGDLS and CDR2 YYNGEE. The CDR3 nucleotides are TGTGCCAGCAGCGCCCGGGACAGGGAGGAGACCCAGTACTTC. Protein product: CASSARDREETQYF.

This clone has just one count. This rearrangement joins TRBV7-6 to TRBJ2-1; 9 bases match TRBD1. Looked up from germline, CDR1 is SGHVS and CDR2 is FNYEAQ. The CDR3 has 16 residues. Losses at the gene ends were 7 bases for V and 15 bases for J; bases not matched to a gene: 22. CDR3 sequence: CASTPRGTGRASRLFF. In nucleotides, the CDR3 is TGTGCCAGCACCCCCCGAGGGACAGGGAGGGCGAGCAGGCTGTTCTTC.

The V gene is TRBV5-1, the J gene TRBJ2-2, with TRBD2 matching 7 bases. Unmatched junction bases numbered 10, after V lost 0 bases and J lost 2 bases. The CDR3 spans 18 residues. CDR1 is SGHRS and CDR2 is YFSETQ in the germline V gene. DNA of the CDR3: TGCGCCAGCAGCTTGGGGCTGGGGGAGGGCCTCAACACCGGGGAGCTGTTTTTT. Translated: CASSLGLGEGLNTGELFF.

The V gene is TRBV10-3, the J gene TRBJ1-6; D is ambiguous. Trimming stripped 6 bases from V and 0 bases from J, with 12 bases between. The CDR3 is 16 amino acids. Germline V lookup: CDR1 ENHRY, CDR2 SYGVKD. CDR3 bases: TGTGCCATCAGCCCAACAGCAAACTCCTATAATTCACCCCTCCACTTT. It yields the protein CAISPTANSYNSPLHF.

This chain connects TRBV27 to TRBJ2-7; D is possibly TRBD2 (6 bases). Trimming shortened V by 5 bases and J by 1 base, and 15 bases separated the two germline ends. This CDR3 comprises 15 residues. Per the germline V gene, CDR1 is MNHEY and CDR2 is SMNVEV (reference sequence). CDR3: CASSTPGVGSYEQYF. CDR3 DNA: TGTGCCAGCAGTACCCCGGGGGTAGGGTCCTACGAGCAGTACTTC.

This chain uses TRBV6-2 or TRBV6-3 with TRBJ2-7; 8 bases are a match to TRBD1. There are 14 residues in the CDR3. The ends lost 2 bases at V and 3 bases at J; junction bases unmatched: 3. The germline V gene has CDR1 MNHEY and CDR2 SVGEGT. In DNA form, the CDR3 reads TGTGCCAGCAGTTACCCCGGACAGGGCTACGAGCAGTACTTC. As protein: CASSYPGQGYEQYF.

The V gene is TRBV19, the J gene TRBJ2-3, with 10 bases matching TRBD1. This CDR3 comprises 15 residues. The germline V gene encodes CDR1 LNHDA and CDR2 SQIVND (reference sequence). The J segment lost 8 bases and the V segment lost 9 bases, leaving 14 bases of the junction unmatched. CDR3: CASSPGQGVIGTQYF. CDR3 in DNA: TGTGCCAGCTCGCCCGGACAGGGGGTTATCGGTACGCAGTATTTT.

The V gene is TRBV5-8, the J gene TRBJ2-1; 10 bases line up with TRBD2. The V gene end was trimmed by 6 bases and the J gene end by 6 bases; junction bases not matched to a gene: 9. The CDR3 spans 15 residues. In germline, CDR1 is SGHTS, CDR2 YDEGEE. CDR3: CASTRPGLATNEQFF. The DNA of the CDR3 is TGTGCCAGCACGCGGCCGGGACTAGCGACCAATGAGCAGTTCTTC.

The V call is TRBV6-6, the J call TRBJ1-5; D ambiguous. The CDR3 length is 16 residues. Germline assignment: CDR1 MNHNY and CDR2 SVGAGI (reference sequence). Trimming stripped 7 bases from V and 0 bases from J, with 16 bases between. This CDR3 reads CASKAEGGYSNQPQHF. CDR3 coding DNA: TGTGCCAGCAAGGCAGAGGGAGGGTATAGCAATCAGCCCCAGCATTTT.

This clone was recorded once. This sequence joins TRBV11-2 and TRBJ1-1; D is perhaps TRBD1 (5 bases). Trimming took off 1 base at V and 3 bases at J, with 12 bases between the two ends. Germline-derived CDR1 and CDR2 are SGHAT and FQNNGV. This CDR3 is built from 15 residues. CDR3 bases: TGTGCCAGCAGCTTAGGGTGGGGCCCCTACACTGAAGCTTTCTTT. Its translation is CASSLGWGPYTEAFF.

The chain couples TRBV7-2 to TRBJ2-5; 8 nucleotides match TRBD2. After removal of 6 bases from V and 5 bases from J, the junction contained 5 bases not matched to a gene. This CDR3 region has 13 residues. Germline loops: CDR1 SGHTA, CDR2 FQGNSA. The CDR3 protein is CASRLRGGETQYF. The CDR3 bases are TGTGCCAGCAGGTTACGGGGGGGGGAGACCCAGTACTTC.

This chain uses TRBV3-1 (or the pseudogene TRBV3-2) with TRBJ2-1, with TRBD2 matching 8 bases. The CDR3 is 13 amino acids. V shed 7 bases, J shed 9 bases, and the junction held 8 bases outside the gene matches. Germline CDR1 is LGHDT and CDR2 is YNNKEL (reference sequence). Written as DNA, the CDR3 is TGTGCCAGCACCGGGGGGGTGACGGGTGAGCAGTTCTTC. It translates to CASTGGVTGEQFF.

V is TRBV28 and J is TRBJ2-1; 9 positions match TRBD2. Germline V CDR1 and CDR2: MDHEN, SYDVKM. The CDR3 is 17 residues long. V lost 6 bases and J lost 4; bases outside the gene matches: 13. The CDR3: CASSPRRGREGYNEQFF. The CDR3, as DNA: TGTGCCAGCAGCCCCCGTAGAGGGCGGGAGGGATACAATGAGCAGTTCTTC. Variable domain in full (rest from reference TRBV28 and TRBJ2-1): DVKVTQSSRYLVKRTGEKVFLECVQDMDHENMFWYRQDPGLGLRLIYFSYDVKMKEKGDIPEGYSVSREKKERFSLILESASTNQTSMYLCASSPRRGREGYNEQFFGPGTRLTVL.

The CDR3, as DNA: TGTGCCAGCAGTTACTCGGGCGGCGGGGACTACGAGCAGTACTTC. Its protein is CASSYSGGGDYEQYF. The rearrangement uses TRBV6-5 and TRBJ2-7; a weak D match, TRBD2 (6 bases). V was pared by 0 bases and J by 3 bases, with 12 bases between. Germline loops: CDR1 MNHEY, CDR2 SVGAGI. This CDR3 contains 15 residues.

The rearrangement uses TRBV4-3 and TRBJ2-7; 10 bases fit TRBD2. CDR1 LGHNA and CDR2 YSLEER come from the germline V gene. V lost 0 bases and J lost 9; bases outside the gene matches: 11. CDR3 length: 16 residues. The CDR3 spells CASSQDHGLAGVGQYF. The CDR3 bases are TGCGCCAGCAGCCAAGATCACGGCCTAGCGGGAGTGGGGCAGTACTTC.

The chain carries TRBV19 and TRBJ2-7, with 7 bases that match TRBD1. From germline, CDR1 is LNHDA and CDR2 SQIVND (reference sequence). J gave up 5 bases and V 3 bases, and 7 bases lay outside the gene matches. The CDR3 has 14 amino acids. CDR3 region: CASSIPGQSDEQYF. The CDR3 nucleotides are TGTGCCAGTAGTATCCCGGGACAGAGCGACGAGCAGTACTTC.

A few counts support this clone. The chain joins TRBV7-2 to TRBJ1-2; no reliable D call. The CDR3 extends over 15 amino acids. The V gene's germline CDR1 is SGHTA and CDR2 FQGNSA. V lost 0 bases, J lost 4 bases, and 12 bases lay in between. Written as DNA, the CDR3 is TGTGCCAGCAGCTTAGCGCCCGGAGGCCCCTATGGCTACACCTTC. Translation: CASSLAPGGPYGYTF.

This clone was observed a handful of times. The chain links TRBV7-9 to TRBJ2-7, with TRBD2 matching 7 bases. The CDR3 totals 15 residues. The germline CDR1 and CDR2 sequences are SEHNR and FQNEAQ (reference sequence). Losses at the gene ends were 5 bases for V and 1 base for J; bases not matched to a gene: 8. The CDR3 spells CASSPSGMGSYEQYF. CDR3 DNA sequence: TGTGCCAGCAGCCCGAGCGGGATGGGGTCCTACGAGCAGTACTTC.

The CDR3 sequence: CASSYSGGLAGGQETQYF. For the CDR3, the DNA is TGTGCCAGCAGTTACTCGGGGGGACTAGCGGGAGGGCAGGAGACCCAGTACTTC. The chain recombines TRBV6-2 or TRBV6-3 with TRBJ2-5, with TRBD2 matching 16 bases. Germline trimming cut 0 bases from V and 5 bases from J; bases unmatched to any gene: 6. Germline V gives CDR1 MNHEY, CDR2 SVGEGT. This CDR3 has 18 amino acids.

The V gene is TRBV7-2, the J gene TRBJ2-2; a weak D match, TRBD2 (6 bases). The germline CDR1 and CDR2 sequences are SGHTA and FQGNSA. This CDR3 has 14 amino acids. The germline V and J ends were trimmed by 1 base and 6 bases, with 9 bases remaining between them. CDR3 region: CASSLVGGAGELFF. The CDR3 nucleotides are TGTGCCAGCAGCTTAGTAGGCGGGGCCGGGGAGCTGTTTTTT.

The chain employs TRBV14 and TRBJ1-1; tentatively, D is TRBD1 (6 bases). V gave up 0 bases and J gave up 4 bases, with 9 bases separating them. This CDR3 is 14 amino acids long. CDR1 is SGHDN, CDR2 FVKESK, per germline. The CDR3 loop reads CASSQDRTATEAFF. CDR3 coding DNA: TGTGCCAGCAGCCAAGACCGGACAGCCACTGAAGCTTTCTTT.

This clone was found once. The J gene is TRBJ1-2, the V gene TRBV18; the match to TRBD1 covers 7 bases. V dropped 5 bases and J dropped 6; count of bases not matched to a gene: 6. Looked up from germline, CDR1 is KGHSH and CDR2 is LQKENI. The CDR3 length is 13 residues. This CDR3 reads CASSGDRANGYTF. CDR3 DNA sequence: TGTGCCAGCTCAGGCGACAGGGCGAATGGCTACACCTTC. The variable domain in full, completed from reference TRBV18 and TRBJ1-2, reads NAGVMQNPRHLVRRRGQEARLRCSPMKGHSHVYWYRQLPEEGLKFMVYLQKENIIDESGMPKERFSAEFPKEGPSILRIQQVVRGDSAAYFCASSGDRANGYTFGSGTRLTVV.

The chain uses TRBV4-1 and TRBJ2-3; D remains ambiguous. Trimming cost V 2 bases and J 2 bases, with 2 bases left between them. Germline CDR1 is MGHRA and CDR2 is YSYEKL. The CDR3 covers 12 residues. Here the CDR3 reads CASSQLTDTQYF. The DNA of the CDR3 is TGCGCCAGCAGCCAACTCACAGATACGCAGTATTTT.

The gene calls are TRBV7-9 and TRBJ2-1; TRBD1 aligns across 7 bases. The length of the CDR3 is 13 residues. Trimming at V came to 5 bases and at J to 12 bases, leaving 10 bases not matched to a gene. The germline CDR1 and CDR2 sequences are SEHNR and FQNEAQ (reference sequence). The CDR3 sequence is CASSLDREGGQFF. For the CDR3, the DNA is TGTGCCAGCAGCCTCGACAGGGAAGGGGGGCAGTTCTTC.